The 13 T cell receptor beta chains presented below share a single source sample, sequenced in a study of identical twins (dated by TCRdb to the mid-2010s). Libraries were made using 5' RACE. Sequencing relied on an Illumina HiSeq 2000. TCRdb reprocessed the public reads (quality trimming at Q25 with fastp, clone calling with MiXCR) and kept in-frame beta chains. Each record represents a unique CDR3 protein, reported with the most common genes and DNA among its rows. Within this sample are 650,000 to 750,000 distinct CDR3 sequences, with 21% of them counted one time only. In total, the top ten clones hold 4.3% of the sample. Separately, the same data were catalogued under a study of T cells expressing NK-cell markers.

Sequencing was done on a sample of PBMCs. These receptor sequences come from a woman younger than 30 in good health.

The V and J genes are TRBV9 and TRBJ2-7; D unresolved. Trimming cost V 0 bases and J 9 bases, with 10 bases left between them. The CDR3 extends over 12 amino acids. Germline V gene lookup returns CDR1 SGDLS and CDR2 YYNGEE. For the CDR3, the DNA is TGTGCCAGCAGCGTAGCGGAAAGCCGGCAGTACTTC. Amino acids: CASSVAESRQYF.

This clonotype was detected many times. The CDR3 DNA reads as TGTGCCAGCAGAAACAGGGAGGCCACTGAAGCTTTCTTT. Its protein is CASRNREATEAFF. This chain uses TRBV6-1 with TRBJ1-1; D might be TRBD1 (6 bases). V was clipped by 6 bases and J by 4 bases, with 12 bases between them. The CDR3 length is 13 residues. CDR1 is MNHNS and CDR2 is SASEGT in the germline V gene.

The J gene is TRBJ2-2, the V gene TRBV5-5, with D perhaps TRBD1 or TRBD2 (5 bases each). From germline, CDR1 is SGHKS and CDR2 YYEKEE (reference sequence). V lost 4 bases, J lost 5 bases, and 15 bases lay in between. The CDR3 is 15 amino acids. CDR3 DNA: TGTGCCAGCAGCCGTGGGGCTAGCCAGACCGGGGAGCTGTTTTTT. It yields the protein CASSRGASQTGELFF.

CDR3 residues: CASTPIGTAYGYTF. The CDR3 DNA follows: TGTGCCAGCACTCCAATTGGGACCGCGTATGGCTACACCTTC. The genes are TRBV12-3 or TRBV12-4 and TRBJ1-2; a weak D match, TRBD1 (5 bases). This CDR3 comprises 14 residues. With 7 bases removed from V and 5 bases from J, the gap between germline ends came to 17 bases.

CDR3 nucleotide sequence: TGCAGTGCGGTACAGGGGCGGGAGACCCAGTACTTC. This gives the protein CSAVQGRETQYF. This rearrangement joins TRBV20-1 to TRBJ2-5; 7 nucleotides match TRBD1. Germline loops: CDR1 DFQATT, CDR2 SNEGSKA (reference sequence). The CDR3 runs 12 residues. V gave up 6 bases and J gave up 5 bases; unmatched junction bases: 6.

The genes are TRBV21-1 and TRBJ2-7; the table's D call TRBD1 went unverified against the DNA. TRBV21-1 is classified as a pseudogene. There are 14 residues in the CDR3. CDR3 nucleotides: TGTGCCAGCACCAACAGGGGATCGTCCTACGAGCAGTACTTC. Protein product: CASTNRGSSYEQYF.

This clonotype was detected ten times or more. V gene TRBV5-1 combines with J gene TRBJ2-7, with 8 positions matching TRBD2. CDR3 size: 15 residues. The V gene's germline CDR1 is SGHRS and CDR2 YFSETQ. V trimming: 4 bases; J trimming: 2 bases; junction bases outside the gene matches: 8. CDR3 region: CASSPIGGAPYEQYF. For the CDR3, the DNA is TGCGCCAGCAGCCCAATCGGGGGGGCACCCTACGAGCAGTACTTC.

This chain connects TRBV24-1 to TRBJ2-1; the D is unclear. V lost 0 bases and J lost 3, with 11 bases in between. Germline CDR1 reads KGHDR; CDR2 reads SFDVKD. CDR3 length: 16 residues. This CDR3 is CATSDLGLPNYNEQFF. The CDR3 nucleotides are TGTGCCACCAGTGATTTGGGGCTTCCCAACTACAATGAGCAGTTCTTC.

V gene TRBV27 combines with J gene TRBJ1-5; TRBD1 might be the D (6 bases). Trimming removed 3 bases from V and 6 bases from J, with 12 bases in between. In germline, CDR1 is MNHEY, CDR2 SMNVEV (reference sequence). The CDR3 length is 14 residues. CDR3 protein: CASSFRGGFQPQHF. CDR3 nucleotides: TGTGCCAGCAGTTTTCGCGGGGGCTTTCAGCCCCAGCATTTT.

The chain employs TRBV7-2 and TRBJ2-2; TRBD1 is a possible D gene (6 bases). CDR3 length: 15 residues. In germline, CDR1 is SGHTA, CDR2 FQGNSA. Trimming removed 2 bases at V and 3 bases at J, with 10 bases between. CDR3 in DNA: TGTGCCAGCAGCTTAATTTACAGGGACACCGGGGAGCTGTTTTTT. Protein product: CASSLIYRDTGELFF.

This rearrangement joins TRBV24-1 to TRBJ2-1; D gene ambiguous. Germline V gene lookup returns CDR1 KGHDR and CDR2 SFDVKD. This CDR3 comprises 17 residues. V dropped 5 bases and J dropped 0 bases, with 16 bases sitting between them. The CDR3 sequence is CATSGPPPTSSYNEQFF. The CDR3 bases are TGTGCCACCAGTGGGCCGCCCCCAACGAGCTCCTACAATGAGCAGTTCTTC.

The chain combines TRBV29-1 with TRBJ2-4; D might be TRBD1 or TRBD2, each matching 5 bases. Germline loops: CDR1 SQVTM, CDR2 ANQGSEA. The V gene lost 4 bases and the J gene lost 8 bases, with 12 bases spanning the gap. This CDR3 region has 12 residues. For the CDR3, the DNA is TGCAGCGTTGGGGCCTTGGGGGACATTCAGTACTTC. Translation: CSVGALGDIQYF.

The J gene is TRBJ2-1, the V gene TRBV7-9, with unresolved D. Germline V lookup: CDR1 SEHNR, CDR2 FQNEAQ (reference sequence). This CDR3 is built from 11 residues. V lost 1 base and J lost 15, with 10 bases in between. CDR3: CASSLGPNMFF. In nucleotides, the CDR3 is TGTGCCAGCAGCTTAGGACCCAATATGTTCTTC.